Sequencing of this TCR beta chain was carried out in a study of blood T cell repertoires in COVID-19. Study-level information: COVID-19 samples from acute and convalescent phases originated in the United States, Italy and Spain. In each case, the material was cDNA or gDNA derived from T cells, B-cell-depleted T cells, or PBMCs.

Germline V gene sequence: CDR1 MRHNA, CDR2 SNTAGT. The CDR3 sequence is 16 residues long. With V trimmed by 2 bases and J by 0 bases, 4 bases remained unmatched. Libraries were prepared by immunoSEQ multiplex PCR; TCRdb keeps only in-frame clonotypes and omits some of them. The sample lists about 260,000 clones, about 87% occurring once. This chain links TRBV6-4 with TRBJ2-1; 7 positions match TRBD1. The material sequenced was peripheral blood. The origin of this receptor is a woman aged 55-69 years with COVID-19, enrolled during active disease. The CDR3 is CASSDPGQASYNEQFF. The CDR3 DNA reads as TGTGCCAGCAGTGACCCAGGACAGGCCTCCTACAATGAGCAGTTCTTC.